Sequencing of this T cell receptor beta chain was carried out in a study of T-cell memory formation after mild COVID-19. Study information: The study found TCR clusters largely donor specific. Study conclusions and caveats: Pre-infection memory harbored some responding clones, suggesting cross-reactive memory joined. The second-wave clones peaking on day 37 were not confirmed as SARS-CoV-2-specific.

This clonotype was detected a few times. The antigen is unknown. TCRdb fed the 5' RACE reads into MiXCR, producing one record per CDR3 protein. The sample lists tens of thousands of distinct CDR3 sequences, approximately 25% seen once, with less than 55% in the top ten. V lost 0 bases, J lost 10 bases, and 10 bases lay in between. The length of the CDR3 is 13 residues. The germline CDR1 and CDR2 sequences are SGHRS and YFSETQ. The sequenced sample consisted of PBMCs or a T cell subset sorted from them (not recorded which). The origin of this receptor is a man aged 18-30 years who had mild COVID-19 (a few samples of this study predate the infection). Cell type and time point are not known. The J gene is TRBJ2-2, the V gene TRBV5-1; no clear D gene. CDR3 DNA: TGCGCCAGCAGCTTGGTGGGATTTGTGGAGCTGTTTTTT. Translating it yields CASSLVGFVELFF.